This T cell receptor (beta chain) was recovered during a study of early T cells in non-severe SARS-CoV-2 infection. Across the whole study: The study sequenced bulk RNA from unsorted whole blood, with chains unpaired. Points from the study as a whole: The matching step, a VDJdb search, favored anti-spike CD8 responses and missed private and CD4 specificities.

Tagging with unique molecular identifiers was applied to individual cDNA molecules. A single record per CDR3 protein comes from TCRdb applying MiXCR to the 5' RACE reads. The table includes approximately 65,000 distinct CDR3 sequences, about 11% detected once. This clonotype occurred many times. Its antigen is currently unknown. This CDR3 comprises 18 residues. The V gene's germline CDR1 is MNHEY and CDR2 SVGEGT. Trimming removed 5 bases from V and 0 bases from J, with 17 bases in between. The sequence came from an adult who was a healthcare worker with PCR-confirmed SARS-CoV-2 infection or an uninfected control (not recorded which). The sample taken for sequencing was whole blood. The gene calls are TRBV6-2 or TRBV6-3 and TRBJ2-6; a weak D match, TRBD2 (6 bases). CDR3 nucleotides: TGTGCCAGCAGTCCCCGGGACTGGATTAACTCTGGGGCCAACGTCCTGACTTTC. Its translation: CASSPRDWINSGANVLTF.